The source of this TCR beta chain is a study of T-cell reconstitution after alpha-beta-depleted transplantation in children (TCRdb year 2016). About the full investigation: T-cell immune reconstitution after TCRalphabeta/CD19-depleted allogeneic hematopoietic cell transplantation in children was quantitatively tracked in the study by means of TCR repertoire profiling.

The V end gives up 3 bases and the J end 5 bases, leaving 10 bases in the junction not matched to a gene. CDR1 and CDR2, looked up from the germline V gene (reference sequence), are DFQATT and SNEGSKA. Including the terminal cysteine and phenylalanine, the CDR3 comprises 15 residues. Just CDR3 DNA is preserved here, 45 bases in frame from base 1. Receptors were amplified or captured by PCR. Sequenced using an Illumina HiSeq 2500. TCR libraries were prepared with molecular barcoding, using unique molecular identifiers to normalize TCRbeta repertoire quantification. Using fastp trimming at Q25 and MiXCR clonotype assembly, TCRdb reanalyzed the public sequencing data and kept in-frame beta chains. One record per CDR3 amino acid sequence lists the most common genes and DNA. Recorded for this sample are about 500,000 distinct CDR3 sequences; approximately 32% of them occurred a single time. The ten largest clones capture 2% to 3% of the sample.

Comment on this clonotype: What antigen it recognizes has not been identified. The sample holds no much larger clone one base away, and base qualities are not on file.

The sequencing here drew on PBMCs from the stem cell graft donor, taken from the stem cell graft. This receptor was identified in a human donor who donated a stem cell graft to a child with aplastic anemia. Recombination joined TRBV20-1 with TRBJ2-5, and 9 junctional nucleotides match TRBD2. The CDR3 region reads CSASGGGRAGETQYF. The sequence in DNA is TGCAGTGCTAGTGGAGGCGGGAGGGCGGGGGAGACCCAGTACTTC.